These T cell receptor beta chains were read from a single sample in a study of T cell responses to AZD1222 COVID-19 vaccine. Measured with immunoSEQ multiplex PCR; TCRdb has only the in-frame clones, and not every one. The sample yields 100,000 to 150,000 clones, roughly 90% seen once. Sequenced material: peripheral blood, taken 28 days after the second dose of the MenACWY control vaccine. The source is an adult who received the MenACWY meningococcal vaccine as a control. Both conserved end residues are part of each CDR3. The order of the fields is V gene, J gene, D gene, CDR3 length, clone size, CDR3 protein, CDR3 DNA. D genes are given only for firm matches. The size entry is marked missing in some rows and otherwise reads once, few, many or a size class.

v_gene: TRBV19; j_gene: TRBJ1-1; d_gene: NA; len: 13; abundance: NA; CDR3aa: CASSSDSGTEAFF; CDR3nt: TGTGCCAGTAGTTCCGATTCAGGAACTGAAGCTTTCTTT
v_gene: TRBV13; j_gene: TRBJ2-5; d_gene: NA; len: 14; abundance: once; CDR3aa: CASSPRQVGETQYF; CDR3nt: TGTGCCAGCAGCCCCCGACAGGTGGGGGAGACCCAGTACTTC
v_gene: TRBV5-1; j_gene: TRBJ2-7; d_gene: TRBD2; len: 14; abundance: NA; CDR3aa: CASSLLAGAYEQYF; CDR3nt: TGCGCCAGCAGCTTGCTCGCGGGAGCCTACGAGCAGTACTTC
v_gene: TRBV29-1; j_gene: TRBJ2-3; d_gene: TRBD2; len: 16; abundance: NA; CDR3aa: CSVEIALAGSTDTQYF; CDR3nt: TGCAGCGTTGAAATAGCTTTAGCGGGATCCACAGATACGCAGTATTTT
v_gene: TRBV4-2; j_gene: TRBJ2-6; d_gene: NA; len: 17; abundance: NA; CDR3aa: CASSQAEQGSGANVLTF; CDR3nt: TGTGCCAGCAGCCAAGCCGAACAGGGTTCTGGGGCCAACGTCCTGACTTTC
v_gene: TRBV18; j_gene: TRBJ2-7; d_gene: NA; len: 14; abundance: once; CDR3aa: CASSPGTDLYEQYF; CDR3nt: TGTGCCAGCTCACCAGGGACGGATCTCTACGAGCAGTACTTC
v_gene: TRBV24-1; j_gene: TRBJ2-1; d_gene: TRBD1; len: 14; abundance: NA; CDR3aa: CATASGQGANEQFF; CDR3nt: TGTGCCACGGCCTCGGGGCAGGGGGCTAATGAGCAGTTCTTC
v_gene: TRBV18; j_gene: TRBJ2-2; d_gene: TRBD2; len: 16; abundance: NA; CDR3aa: CASSPLPSGNTGELFF; CDR3nt: TGTGCCAGCTCACCACTGCCTAGCGGGAACACCGGGGAGCTGTTTTTT
v_gene: TRBV30; j_gene: TRBJ2-1; d_gene: NA; len: 11; abundance: NA; CDR3aa: CAWSVGGEEFF; CDR3nt: TGTGCCTGGAGTGTAGGGGGGGAGGAGTTCTTC
v_gene: TRBV28; j_gene: TRBJ1-6; d_gene: NA; len: 16; abundance: NA; CDR3aa: CASRKPGPGANSPLHF; CDR3nt: TGTGCCAGCAGAAAACCGGGCCCCGGAGCTAATTCACCCCTCCACTTT
v_gene: TRBV19; j_gene: TRBJ1-2; d_gene: NA; len: 15; abundance: NA; CDR3aa: CASSIVPGANYGYTF; CDR3nt: TGTGCCAGTAGTATAGTCCCAGGTGCCAACTATGGCTACACCTTC
v_gene: TRBV27; j_gene: TRBJ2-5; d_gene: NA; len: 13; abundance: NA; CDR3aa: CASSLSGRGTQYF; CDR3nt: TGTGCCAGCAGTTTATCGGGCCGGGGGACCCAGTACTTC
v_gene: TRBV6-6; j_gene: TRBJ2-2; d_gene: TRBD1; len: 18; abundance: NA; CDR3aa: CASSPAPGQGVYTGELFF; CDR3nt: TGTGCCAGCAGTCCAGCACCGGGACAGGGCGTGTACACCGGGGAGCTGTTTTTT
v_gene: TRBV18; j_gene: TRBJ2-7; d_gene: NA; len: 12; abundance: NA; CDR3aa: CASSRLINEQYF; CDR3nt: TGTGCCAGCTCACGTCTCATAAACGAGCAGTACTTC
v_gene: TRBV4-1; j_gene: TRBJ1-3; d_gene: TRBD1; len: 19; abundance: NA; CDR3aa: CASSQDHGQGFSTGNTIYF; CDR3nt: TGCGCCAGCAGCCAAGACCACGGACAGGGCTTTTCTACTGGAAACACCATATATTTT
v_gene: TRBV25-1; j_gene: TRBJ1-4; d_gene: TRBD1; len: 15; abundance: NA; CDR3aa: CASSEPRTGGEKLFF; CDR3nt: TGTGCCAGCAGTGAACCCCGGACAGGGGGTGAAAAACTGTTTTTT
v_gene: TRBV27; j_gene: TRBJ2-7; d_gene: NA; len: 14; abundance: NA; CDR3aa: CASSLSDNSYEQYF; CDR3nt: TGTGCCAGCAGTTTAAGTGACAACTCCTACGAGCAGTACTTC
v_gene: TRBV7-3; j_gene: TRBJ2-2; d_gene: NA; len: 14; abundance: NA; CDR3aa: CASSLKANTGELFF; CDR3nt: TGTGCCAGCAGCTTAAAGGCAAACACCGGGGAGCTGTTTTTT
v_gene: TRBV7-9; j_gene: TRBJ1-1; d_gene: NA; len: 14; abundance: NA; CDR3aa: CASSLGTENTEAFF; CDR3nt: TGTGCCAGCAGCTTAGGGACGGAGAACACTGAAGCTTTCTTT
v_gene: TRBV27; j_gene: TRBJ2-1; d_gene: NA; len: 17; abundance: NA; CDR3aa: CASRNSGGALGINEQFF; CDR3nt: TGTGCCAGCAGAAACTCAGGTGGAGCATTGGGGATAAATGAGCAGTTCTTC
v_gene: TRBV6-6; j_gene: TRBJ1-3; d_gene: NA; len: 15; abundance: NA; CDR3aa: CASSYPTQGGNTIYF; CDR3nt: TGTGCCAGCAGTTACCCAACTCAGGGTGGAAACACCATATATTTT
v_gene: TRBV12-3/TRBV12-4; j_gene: TRBJ1-5; d_gene: NA; len: 12; abundance: NA; CDR3aa: CASSFSYQPQHF; CDR3nt: TGTGCCAGCAGTTTCAGTTATCAGCCCCAGCATTTT
v_gene: TRBV28; j_gene: TRBJ2-5; d_gene: NA; len: 13; abundance: NA; CDR3aa: CASSLPNQETQYF; CDR3nt: TGTGCCAGCAGTTTACCGAACCAAGAGACCCAGTACTTC
v_gene: TRBV19; j_gene: TRBJ2-7; d_gene: NA; len: 14; abundance: once; CDR3aa: CASSLGLEENEQYF; CDR3nt: TGTGCCAGTAGTTTGGGGCTAGAGGAGAACGAGCAGTACTTC
v_gene: TRBV11-2; j_gene: TRBJ2-7; d_gene: NA; len: 14; abundance: NA; CDR3aa: CASSLGGGSYEQYF; CDR3nt: TGTGCCAGCAGCTTAGGAGGGGGGAGCTACGAGCAGTACTTC
v_gene: TRBV28; j_gene: TRBJ2-1; d_gene: TRBD2; len: 14; abundance: NA; CDR3aa: CASRGLAEIDEQFF; CDR3nt: TGTGCCAGCAGGGGACTAGCGGAAATCGATGAGCAGTTCTTC
v_gene: TRBV19; j_gene: TRBJ2-3; d_gene: TRBD2; len: 15; abundance: NA; CDR3aa: CASRVAGGSSDTQYF; CDR3nt: TGTGCCAGTAGAGTAGCGGGGGGCTCCTCAGATACGCAGTATTTT
v_gene: TRBV12-3/TRBV12-4; j_gene: TRBJ2-7; d_gene: NA; len: 12; abundance: NA; CDR3aa: CASSFTGREQYF; CDR3nt: TGTGCCAGCAGTTTCACGGGACGCGAGCAGTACTTC
v_gene: TRBV28; j_gene: TRBJ1-6; d_gene: NA; len: 14; abundance: few; CDR3aa: CASSKRTYNSPLHF; CDR3nt: TGTGCCAGCAGTAAAAGGACCTATAATTCACCCCTCCACTTT
v_gene: TRBV19; j_gene: TRBJ2-7; d_gene: NA; len: 15; abundance: once; CDR3aa: CASSIAKGGDYEQYF; CDR3nt: TGTGCCAGTAGTATAGCGAAAGGGGGAGACTACGAGCAGTACTTC
v_gene: TRBV7-2; j_gene: TRBJ2-5; d_gene: TRBD2; len: 17; abundance: NA; CDR3aa: CASSSPGLAGAASGQYF; CDR3nt: TGTGCCAGCAGCTCGCCGGGACTAGCGGGGGCCGCTTCAGGCCAGTACTTC
v_gene: TRBV27; j_gene: TRBJ2-1; d_gene: TRBD1; len: 14; abundance: NA; CDR3aa: CASSWAGTGGEQFF; CDR3nt: TGTGCCAGCAGTTGGGCCGGGACAGGAGGTGAGCAGTTCTTC
v_gene: TRBV15; j_gene: TRBJ2-1; d_gene: NA; len: 14; abundance: NA; CDR3aa: CATGGLAEYNEQFF; CDR3nt: TGTGCCACCGGGGGCCTAGCGGAGTACAATGAGCAGTTCTTC
v_gene: TRBV5-6; j_gene: TRBJ1-5; d_gene: NA; len: 16; abundance: NA; CDR3aa: CASSFYTGYSNQPQHF; CDR3nt: TGTGCCAGCAGCTTCTATACAGGGTATAGCAATCAGCCCCAGCATTTT
v_gene: TRBV3-1/TRBV3-2; j_gene: TRBJ2-5; d_gene: NA; len: 16; abundance: NA; CDR3aa: CASSQVKSWYQETQYF; CDR3nt: TGTGCCAGCAGCCAAGTTAAGTCTTGGTACCAAGAGACCCAGTACTTC
v_gene: TRBV12-3/TRBV12-4; j_gene: TRBJ1-1; d_gene: NA; len: 13; abundance: few; CDR3aa: CASSPSYYTEAFF; CDR3nt: TGTGCCAGCAGTCCCTCTTATTATACTGAAGCTTTCTTT
v_gene: TRBV11-2; j_gene: TRBJ1-3; d_gene: NA; len: 15; abundance: NA; CDR3aa: CASSLDGGPGNTIYF; CDR3nt: TGTGCCAGCAGCTTAGACGGGGGGCCTGGAAACACCATATATTTT
v_gene: TRBV3-1/TRBV3-2; j_gene: TRBJ2-3; d_gene: NA; len: 18; abundance: once; CDR3aa: CASSQVPLSGTDTDTQYF; CDR3nt: TGTGCCAGCAGCCAAGTCCCCCTGTCCGGGACTGACACAGATACGCAGTATTTT
v_gene: TRBV4-2; j_gene: TRBJ1-5; d_gene: NA; len: 13; abundance: once; CDR3aa: CASSPSFNQPQHF; CDR3nt: TGTGCCAGCAGCCCAAGTTTTAATCAGCCCCAGCATTTT
v_gene: TRBV10-2; j_gene: TRBJ1-4; d_gene: NA; len: 15; abundance: NA; CDR3aa: CASSSEYATNEKLFF; CDR3nt: TGCGCCAGCAGTTCGGAGTACGCAACTAATGAAAAACTGTTTTTT
v_gene: TRBV9; j_gene: TRBJ2-3; d_gene: TRBD2; len: 17; abundance: once; CDR3aa: CASSASLTSGGTDTQYF; CDR3nt: TGTGCCAGCAGCGCTTCCTTGACTAGCGGGGGCACAGATACGCAGTATTTT
v_gene: TRBV5-5; j_gene: TRBJ2-1; d_gene: NA; len: 16; abundance: NA; CDR3aa: CASSFKDILIYNEQFF; CDR3nt: TGTGCCAGCAGCTTCAAGGACATTTTGATCTACAATGAGCAGTTCTTC
v_gene: TRBV12-3/TRBV12-4; j_gene: TRBJ1-1; d_gene: NA; len: 13; abundance: NA; CDR3aa: CASSSWVQTEAFF; CDR3nt: TGTGCCAGCAGTTCATGGGTGCAAACTGAAGCTTTCTTT
v_gene: TRBV7-3; j_gene: TRBJ1-1; d_gene: NA; len: 16; abundance: NA; CDR3aa: CASSPQKGVGYTEAFF; CDR3nt: TGTGCCAGCAGCCCCCAGAAGGGGGTAGGGTACACTGAAGCTTTCTTT
v_gene: TRBV9; j_gene: TRBJ2-6; d_gene: TRBD2; len: 18; abundance: NA; CDR3aa: CASTSSGSSNSGANVLTF; CDR3nt: TGTGCCAGCACTTCTAGCGGGAGTTCTAATTCTGGGGCCAACGTCCTGACTTTC
v_gene: TRBV7-2; j_gene: TRBJ1-5; d_gene: NA; len: 14; abundance: NA; CDR3aa: CASSLYGSNQPQHF; CDR3nt: TGTGCCAGCAGCTTATATGGTAGCAATCAGCCCCAGCATTTT
v_gene: TRBV19; j_gene: TRBJ1-1; d_gene: NA; len: 15; abundance: NA; CDR3aa: CASSIQPGLNTEAFF; CDR3nt: TGTGCCAGTAGTATTCAGCCTGGTTTGAACACTGAAGCTTTCTTT
v_gene: TRBV5-8; j_gene: TRBJ2-2; d_gene: TRBD1; len: 14; abundance: NA; CDR3aa: CASSLGQGAGELFF; CDR3nt: TGTGCCAGCAGCTTGGGACAGGGGGCCGGGGAGCTGTTTTTT
v_gene: TRBV20-1; j_gene: TRBJ1-6; d_gene: NA; len: 15; abundance: NA; CDR3aa: CSASVQGVYNSPLHF; CDR3nt: TGCAGTGCTAGTGTCCAGGGAGTCTATAATTCACCCCTCCACTTT
v_gene: TRBV7-9; j_gene: TRBJ1-1; d_gene: NA; len: 14; abundance: once; CDR3aa: CASSLEQENTEAFF; CDR3nt: TGTGCCAGCAGCTTAGAACAGGAAAACACTGAAGCTTTCTTT
v_gene: TRBV7-3; j_gene: TRBJ1-1; d_gene: NA; len: 14; abundance: NA; CDR3aa: CASSLTGENTEAFF; CDR3nt: TGTGCCAGCAGCTTAACCGGTGAGAACACTGAAGCTTTCTTT
v_gene: TRBV19; j_gene: TRBJ2-1; d_gene: NA; len: 17; abundance: once; CDR3aa: CASSPGLASPSYNEQFF; CDR3nt: TGTGCCAGTAGTCCTGGATTAGCCTCTCCATCCTACAATGAGCAGTTCTTC
v_gene: TRBV4-1; j_gene: TRBJ2-3; d_gene: TRBD2; len: 17; abundance: NA; CDR3aa: CASSQLTSGGVLDTQYF; CDR3nt: TGCGCCAGCAGCCAGCTTACTAGCGGGGGGGTTTTAGATACGCAGTATTTT
v_gene: TRBV7-9; j_gene: TRBJ2-1; d_gene: NA; len: 15; abundance: NA; CDR3aa: CASSLKGGAYNEQFF; CDR3nt: TGTGCCAGCAGCTTAAAAGGGGGGGCCTACAATGAGCAGTTCTTC
v_gene: TRBV7-2; j_gene: TRBJ2-3; d_gene: TRBD1; len: 16; abundance: NA; CDR3aa: CASSSDRGASTDTQYF; CDR3nt: TGTGCCAGCAGCTCGGACAGGGGAGCTAGCACAGATACGCAGTATTTT
v_gene: TRBV3-1/TRBV3-2; j_gene: TRBJ2-2; d_gene: NA; len: 14; abundance: NA; CDR3aa: CASSQIQGAGELFF; CDR3nt: TGTGCCAGCAGCCAAATACAGGGTGCCGGGGAGCTGTTTTTT
v_gene: TRBV27; j_gene: TRBJ1-4; d_gene: TRBD1; len: 15; abundance: once; CDR3aa: CASSASQGAREKLFF; CDR3nt: TGTGCCAGCAGTGCGTCACAGGGGGCAAGAGAAAAACTGTTTTTT